A single sample is the source of the 29 T cell receptor beta chains below, sequenced in a study of blood T cell repertoires in COVID-19. Assay: immunoSEQ multiplex PCR; the TCRdb copy retains only in-frame clones and omits some. Of about 73,000 clones listed, roughly 79% were seen once; the top ten hold around 20%. Material: peripheral blood. The source of these receptors is a woman between 65 and 79 years old with acute or convalescent COVID-19.

The chain uses TRBV5-1 and TRBJ1-6; no firm D call. The CDR3 has 16 residues. The germline CDR1 and CDR2 sequences are SGHRS and YFSETQ. With 0 bases removed from V and 9 bases from J, the gap between germline ends came to 16 bases. In DNA, the CDR3 is TGCGCCAGCAGCTTGGTTAGTTTGGTGGTCGGTTCACCCCTCCACTTT. Protein sequence: CASSLVSLVVGSPLHF. Full variable domain (rest looked up from reference TRBV5-1 and TRBJ1-6): KAGVTQTPRYLIKTRGQQVTLSCSPISGHRSVSWYQQTPGQGLQFLFEYFSETQRNKGNFPGRFSGRQFSNSRSEMNVSTLELGDSALYLCASSLVSLVVGSPLHFGNGTRLTVT.

The chain joins TRBV13 to TRBJ2-1; TRBD1 is a possible D gene (6 bases). Per the germline V gene, CDR1 is PRHDT and CDR2 is FYEKMQ (reference sequence). This CDR3 is built from 16 residues. Trimming removed 2 bases at V and 0 bases at J, with 11 bases between. The CDR3 DNA reads as TGTGCCAGCAGCTTATTCGGACAGAGCTCCTACAATGAGCAGTTCTTC. This gives the protein CASSLFGQSSYNEQFF.

The J gene is TRBJ2-4, the V gene TRBV21-1; the table assigns TRBD2, which was not confirmed against the DNA. TRBV21-1 is described as a pseudogene. This CDR3 spans 20 amino acids. CDR3 amino acids: CASSKRLAGGVKLAKNIQYF. In nucleotides, the CDR3 is TGTGCCAGCAGCAAAAGACTAGCGGGAGGGGTTAAATTAGCCAAAAACATTCAGTACTTC.

This chain connects TRBV19 to TRBJ2-2; TRBD1 matches 9 bases. The germline V gene has CDR1 LNHDA and CDR2 SQIVND (reference sequence). Germline trimming cut 5 bases from V and 6 bases from J; bases unmatched to any gene: 10. This CDR3 contains 16 residues. CDR3 region: CASSAGTGLGAGELFF. The CDR3, as DNA: TGTGCCAGTAGTGCCGGGACAGGGTTGGGGGCCGGGGAGCTGTTTTTT.

V is TRBV10-3 and J is TRBJ2-5; 8 bases line up with TRBD1. Germline V gives CDR1 ENHRY, CDR2 SYGVKD. The CDR3 is made up of 15 amino acids. Losses at the gene ends were 3 bases for V and 4 bases for J; bases not matched to a gene: 7. CDR3 bases: TGTGCCATCAGTGACCCGACAGGGGTCGGAGAGACCCAGTACTTC. This encodes CAISDPTGVGETQYF.

The chain carries TRBV6-5 and TRBJ1-5; possibly TRBD1 for D (6 bases). Per germline, CDR1 MNHEY and CDR2 SVGAGI. This CDR3 spans 15 amino acids. Trimming stripped 4 bases from V and 1 base from J, with 11 bases between. The CDR3 loop is CASSFTGKSNQPQHF. The DNA of the CDR3 is TGTGCCAGCAGTTTTACAGGGAAGAGCAATCAGCCCCAGCATTTT.

The V call is TRBV29-1, the J call TRBJ1-5; TRBD1 matches 9 bases. Germline loops: CDR1 SQVTM, CDR2 ANQGSEA. This CDR3 is 14 amino acids long. Trimming at V came to 6 bases and at J to 2 bases, leaving 5 bases not matched to a gene. CDR3 loop: CSVATGGGNQPQHF. CDR3 DNA: TGCAGCGTCGCCACAGGGGGCGGCAATCAGCCCCAGCATTTT.

The CDR3 DNA is TGTGCCAGCAGCCAAGATAGGACTCCTTTTCTCCCGGAGCAGTTCTTC. It is translated as CASSQDRTPFLPEQFF. The chain links TRBV3-1 (or the pseudogene TRBV3-2) to TRBJ2-1; tentatively, D is TRBD2 (5 bases). Looked up from germline, CDR1 is LGHDT and CDR2 is YNNKEL (reference sequence). The ends were cut back, 0 bases at V and 10 bases at J, with 19 bases in the middle. The CDR3 runs to 16 residues.

V usage is TRBV10-3 and J usage is TRBJ1-1, with TRBD1 identical over 7 bases. Trimming at V came to 5 bases and at J to 1 base, leaving 4 bases not matched to a gene. The V gene's germline CDR1 is ENHRY and CDR2 SYGVKD. The CDR3 has 14 amino acids. The CDR3 DNA reads as TGTGCCATCAGTAAGGGACAGCAGAACACTGAAGCTTTCTTT. As protein: CAISKGQQNTEAFF.

The chain links TRBV10-3 to TRBJ2-7, with 8 bases identical to TRBD2. The germline V gene has CDR1 ENHRY and CDR2 SYGVKD. V lost 5 bases and J lost 4; bases outside the gene matches: 13. The CDR3 length is 16 residues. The CDR3 sequence is CAISSSGSTGSYEQYF. CDR3 nucleotide sequence: TGTGCCATCAGTTCTAGCGGGTCGACGGGGTCTTACGAGCAGTACTTC.

J is TRBJ2-5 and V is TRBV12-5, with 9 bases lining up with TRBD1. In germline, CDR1 is LGHNT, CDR2 FRNRAP. The CDR3 is 14 residues long. Trimming removed 6 bases from V and 4 bases from J; junction bases left unmatched: 6. CDR3 loop: CASGPNRGRETQYF. As DNA, the CDR3 is TGTGCTAGTGGGCCAAACAGGGGGCGAGAGACCCAGTACTTC.

V gene TRBV3-1 (or the pseudogene TRBV3-2) combines with J gene TRBJ2-7; 8 bases line up with TRBD2. Germline V CDR1 and CDR2: LGHDT, YNNKEL (reference sequence). With 2 bases clipped from V and 5 bases from J, the junction kept 8 bases outside the gene matches. The CDR3 spans 15 residues. The CDR3, as DNA: TGTGCCAGCAGCCAAAGAGGAGTAGCGGGAAACGAGCAGTACTTC. Translated, it gives CASSQRGVAGNEQYF.

This chain joins TRBV14 and TRBJ2-2; 8 bases agree with TRBD1. Per germline, CDR1 SGHDN and CDR2 FVKESK. The CDR3 spans 13 residues. J lost 8 bases, V lost 4 bases, and 3 bases had no gene match. The CDR3 nucleotides are TGTGCCAGCAGCCCGGACAGGGTAGGGGAGCTGTTTTTT. As protein: CASSPDRVGELFF.

The chain joins TRBV2 to TRBJ2-7, with 11 bases aligning to TRBD2. CDR3 size: 16 residues. V shed 5 bases, J shed 2 bases, and the junction held 8 bases outside the gene matches. Germline CDR1 and CDR2: SNHLY and FYNNEI. The CDR3 region has the DNA TGTGCCAGCAGTCCGGCGACTAGCGGGGCTCCCTACGAGCAGTACTTC. Encoded protein: CASSPATSGAPYEQYF.

CDR3 sequence: CAISDRQGSQETQYF. The CDR3 region has the DNA TGTGCCATCAGTGATCGACAGGGGTCCCAAGAGACCCAGTACTTC. V is TRBV10-3 and J is TRBJ2-5; 8 bases fit TRBD1. The CDR3 loop spans 15 amino acids. Germline CDR1 is ENHRY and CDR2 is SYGVKD. V lost 3 bases to trimming and J lost 1 base; unmatched junction nucleotides: 4.

V and J are TRBV3-1 (or the pseudogene TRBV3-2) and TRBJ2-5; perhaps TRBD2 as D (6 bases). Germline-derived CDR1 and CDR2 are LGHDT and YNNKEL (reference sequence). V was cut by 4 bases and J by 3 bases, with 21 bases left in between. CDR3 length: 17 residues. As DNA, the CDR3 is TGTGCCAGCAGCCCCCCTCGTGGGGGGAGTGGAAAAGAGACCCAGTACTTC. Protein sequence: CASSPPRGGSGKETQYF.

This chain links TRBV7-3 with TRBJ1-1; D not resolved. The CDR3 spans 13 residues. Trimming cost V 6 bases and J 1 base, with 9 bases left between them. The V gene's germline CDR1 is SGHTA and CDR2 FQGTGA. CDR3 bases: TGTGCCAGCAGTTACAGCGGGAACACTGAAGCTTTCTTT. It is translated as CASSYSGNTEAFF.

Here the CDR3 DNA reads TGTGCCAGCAGCCAACCTAGCGGGAAATACCTGTTTTTT. Its protein product is CASSQPSGKYLFF. This chain uses TRBV3-1 (or the pseudogene TRBV3-2) with TRBJ2-2; 9 nucleotides align to TRBD2. Germline values: CDR1 LGHDT, CDR2 YNNKEL (reference sequence). CDR3 length: 13 amino acids. V gave up 2 bases and J gave up 14 bases; unmatched junction bases: 6.

There are a few counts of this clone. The CDR3 region is CASSLGAGGPYEQYF. The CDR3 DNA reads TGCGCCAGCAGCTTGGGGGCGGGAGGGCCCTACGAGCAGTACTTC. The chain recombines TRBV5-1 with TRBJ2-7; 9 bases match TRBD2. The V gene end was trimmed by 0 bases and the J gene end by 2 bases; junction bases not matched to a gene: 3. CDR3 size: 15 residues. Germline V gene data show CDR1 as SGHRS and CDR2 as YFSETQ.

This sequence joins TRBV7-8 and TRBJ1-2; TRBD1 aligns across 7 bases. Germline V lookup: CDR1 SGHVS, CDR2 FQNEAQ. The length of the CDR3 is 15 residues. V shed 7 bases and J 2 bases; nucleotides not matched to a gene: 10. CDR3 amino acids: CASTVGSGQNYGYTF. The CDR3 DNA follows: TGTGCCAGCACCGTCGGGTCGGGACAGAACTATGGCTACACCTTC.

This sequence joins TRBV5-1 and TRBJ1-2, with D perhaps matching TRBD1 (6 bases). The V gene lost 4 bases and the J gene lost 0 bases, with 10 bases spanning the gap. This CDR3 has 14 amino acids. Germline V gives CDR1 SGHRS, CDR2 YFSETQ. CDR3 region: CASSPDSPNYGYTF. Written as DNA, the CDR3 is TGCGCCAGCAGCCCGGACAGTCCTAACTATGGCTACACCTTC.

V gene TRBV11-3 combines with J gene TRBJ2-7; D perhaps matches TRBD2 (5 bases). The length of the CDR3 is 15 residues. Germline V gene data show CDR1 as SGHNT and CDR2 as YENEEA. V lost 0 bases and J lost 7, with 16 bases in between. As DNA, the CDR3 is TGTGCCAGCAGCTTAGATTTCACGCGGGCCTTAGAGCAGTACTTC. It translates to CASSLDFTRALEQYF.

The count of this clone is one. The rearrangement links TRBV20-1 to TRBJ2-7, with no clear D. V was trimmed by 3 bases and J by 3 bases, leaving 9 bases between them. The germline gives CDR1 DFQATT, CDR2 SNEGSKA (reference sequence). The CDR3 loop spans 12 amino acids. CDR3 DNA: TGCAGTGCTAGTTCCAGTATCTACGAGCAGTACTTC. It encodes CSASSSIYEQYF.

There are a few counts of this clone. The chain employs TRBV19 and TRBJ1-1, with TRBD1 as a possible D gene (5 bases). Germline CDR1 is LNHDA and CDR2 is SQIVND (reference sequence). CDR3 length: 15 amino acids. The V end lost 3 bases, the J end lost 3 bases, and 14 bases lay between the germline ends. The CDR3 region has the DNA TGTGCCAGTAGTATTGAGGGGACGGGAGACACTGAAGCTTTCTTT. The encoded protein is CASSIEGTGDTEAFF.

The chain uses TRBV20-1 and TRBJ1-2, with D unresolved. The CDR3 spans 11 residues. Deletions cut 3 bases from V and 4 bases from J, with 6 bases between. Germline CDR1 and CDR2: DFQATT and SNEGSKA (reference sequence). As DNA, the CDR3 is TGCAGTGCTAGGGAGGGCTATGGCTACACCTTC. Amino acid sequence: CSAREGYGYTF.

This chain uses TRBV5-1 with TRBJ1-2; the match to TRBD1 covers 9 bases. The V gene end was trimmed by 7 bases and the J gene end by 6 bases; junction bases not matched to a gene: 10. CDR1 SGHRS and CDR2 YFSETQ come from the germline V gene. The CDR3 length is 14 residues. The CDR3: CASGRDREIDGYTF. The CDR3 DNA reads as TGCGCCAGCGGCCGGGACAGGGAAATCGATGGCTACACCTTC.

The V call is TRBV6-5, the J call TRBJ1-4; D remains unclear. The CDR3 length is 15 residues. V gave up 10 bases and J gave up 6 bases, with 21 bases separating them. CDR1 is MNHEY and CDR2 is SVGAGI in the germline V gene. Here the CDR3 DNA reads TGTGCCACCCCTCCTGGAGGGAGGGTTGATGAAAAACTGTTTTTT. Protein sequence: CATPPGGRVDEKLFF.

This clone occurred a few times. DNA of the CDR3: TGTGCCAGCAGCTTAGGGACAGGGGTCTATGGCTACACCTTC. Translating gives CASSLGTGVYGYTF. The V call is TRBV11-2, the J call TRBJ1-2; 9 positions agree with TRBD1. CDR1 and CDR2 (germline): SGHAT, FQNNGV. Losses at the gene ends were 1 base for V and 4 bases for J; bases not matched to a gene: 1. This CDR3 is built from 14 residues.

This clone was observed a handful of times. This chain uses TRBV6-4 with TRBJ1-6, with TRBD1 identical over 10 bases. V shed 2 bases and J 5 bases; nucleotides not matched to a gene: 0. The V gene's germline CDR1 is MRHNA and CDR2 SNTAGT. CDR3 size: 15 residues. Here the CDR3 reads CASSDGTGDNSPLHF. The CDR3 DNA follows: TGTGCCAGCAGTGACGGGACAGGGGATAATTCACCCCTCCACTTT.